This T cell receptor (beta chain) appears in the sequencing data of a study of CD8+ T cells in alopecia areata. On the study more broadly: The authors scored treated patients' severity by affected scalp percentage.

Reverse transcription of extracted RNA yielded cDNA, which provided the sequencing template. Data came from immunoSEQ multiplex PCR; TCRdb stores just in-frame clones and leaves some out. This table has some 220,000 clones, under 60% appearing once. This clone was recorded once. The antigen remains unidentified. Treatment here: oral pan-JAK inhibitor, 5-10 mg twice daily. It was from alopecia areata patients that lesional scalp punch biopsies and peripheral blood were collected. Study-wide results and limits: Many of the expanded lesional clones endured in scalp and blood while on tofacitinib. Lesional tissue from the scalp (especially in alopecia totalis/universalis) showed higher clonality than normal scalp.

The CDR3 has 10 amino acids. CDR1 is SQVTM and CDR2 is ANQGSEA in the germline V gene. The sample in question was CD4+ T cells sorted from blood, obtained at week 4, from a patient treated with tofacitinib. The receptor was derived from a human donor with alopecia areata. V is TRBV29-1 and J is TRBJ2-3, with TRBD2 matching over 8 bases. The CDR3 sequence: CPGGADTQYF. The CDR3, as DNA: TGCCCGGGGGGGGCAGATACGCAGTATTTT.